This TCR beta chain is from a study of blood T cell repertoires in COVID-19 (dated by TCRdb to about 2020). Some background on the complete study: Samples covering the acute and convalescent phases of COVID-19 were provided by collaborators in the United States, Italy and Spain. The prospective study material was composed of cDNA or gDNA derived from T cells, B-cell-depleted T cells, or PBMCs. Deeply sampled blood TCRbeta repertoires from subjects exposed to, actively infected with, or recovered from COVID-19 were included in the dataset. A freely available public database, intended as a resource for researchers studying the immune response to SARS-CoV-2, is where the repertoires were released. The samples were drawn from the first 160 participants of the ongoing ImmuneRACE study and from more than 1,000 subjects provided by 6 global collaborators. A de-identified subject ID, COVID-19 status, age in years and sex were almost always included in the sample metadata. HLA class I and class II types, where available, came from metadata supplied by the sample provider rather than from assay-based typing.

TCRbeta CDR3 regions were amplified from genomic DNA using the immunoSEQ Assay, a bias-controlled multiplex PCR. The original methods were these. The number of nucleated cells in each sample was estimated by amplification of reference gene primers within the assay. Sequence reads were collapsed and filtered to measure the absolute abundance of every unique TCRbeta CDR3 rearrangement. For each sample, productive Simpson clonality was calculated as the square root of Simpson's diversity index over productive rearrangements. This immuneACCESS table, as held by TCRdb, lists in-frame sequences with V and J called but not all clones. Of the missing ones, under half trace to an unresolved V gene in checked studies; the others have no known cause. The V and J calls and clone size come from that table; D and trimming were worked out from the DNA. Within this sample are 95,000 to 150,000 clones, with about 87% of them counted one time only. The top ten clones comprise less than 2.5% of the sample.

Each collaborating institution followed its own protocols to collect whole blood in K2EDTA tubes. For TCRbeta analysis, collaborator samples were shipped as frozen whole blood, as isolated PBMCs, or as DNA extracted from either sample type. Paper-wide results and their limitations: The quantity of clinical and demographic metadata differed by source and by participant and was supplied without curation.

With respect to this clone: It has no known antigen specificity. No much larger clone exists at a distance of one base, and base qualities are not known.

Source material: peripheral blood. This TCR came from a woman aged 45-65 years with acute or convalescent COVID-19.

The CDR3 protein is CASSLQGMGEKLFF. The DNA is TGCGCCAGCAGCCTCCAGGGAATGGGTGAAAAACTGTTTTTT. The rearrangement joined TRBV4-1 to TRBJ1-4; perhaps TRBD1 is the D gene, with 5 bases matching. V is cut by 4 bases and J by 7 bases, and the space between the germline ends is 13 bases. Its CDR3 holds 14 amino acids, cysteine through phenylalanine. The read is trimmed to its CDR3 DNA, 42 bases read in frame from base 1. CDR1 and CDR2 are read off the germline V gene as MGHRA and YSYEKL.